Listed below are T cell receptor beta chains from one sample, sequenced in a study of PD-1 blockade in classical Hodgkin lymphoma. Libraries were prepared by immunoSEQ multiplex PCR; TCRdb keeps only in-frame clonotypes and omits some of them. Counted here are tens of thousands of clones, 78% occurring once; the ten biggest clones make up about a tenth. The sequenced sample was peripheral blood mononuclear cells (PBMCs), obtained before the fourth cycle of nivolumab. The source of these receptors is a human donor with classical Hodgkin lymphoma. The CDR3 runs from the conserved cysteine through the conserved F or W. The D gene is left open where the match is weak. Rows may omit the clone size; those that give it use once, few, many or a size class.

abundance	j_gene	d_gene	v_gene	CDR3aa	CDR3nt
few	TRBJ2-7	TRBD1	TRBV19	CASRPRATGAYEQYF	TGTGCCAGCCGACCCCGCGCGACAGGGGCGTACGAGCAGTACTTC
few	TRBJ1-4	-	TRBV18	CASSPTATNEKLFF	TGTGCCAGCTCACCTACTGCAACTAATGAAAAACTGTTTTTT
once	TRBJ2-3	-	TRBV29-1	CSVARGDTDTQYF	TGCAGCGTAGCCAGGGGGGACACAGATACGCAGTATTTT
-	TRBJ1-2	TRBD1	TRBV18	CASSLDRDYGYTF	TGTGCCAGCTCACTGGACAGGGACTATGGCTACACCTTC
-	TRBJ1-2	TRBD1	TRBV4-2	CASSQDLGSGQGYGYTF	TGTGCCAGCAGCCAAGATTTGGGGTCGGGACAGGGCTATGGCTACACCTTC
once	TRBJ1-1	-	TRBV5-6	CASSARIQGMNTEAFF	TGTGCCAGCAGCGCGCGCATACAGGGTATGAACACTGAAGCTTTCTTT
once	TRBJ2-2	TRBD2	TRBV7-3	CASSFRPRGGHYSGELFF	TGTGCCAGCAGCTTTCGACCGCGGGGGGGCCACTACAGCGGGGAGCTGTTTTTT
-	TRBJ1-2	-	TRBV10-3	CAISGGVYGYTF	TGTGCCATCAGTGGGGGAGTCTATGGCTACACCTTC
-	TRBJ2-5	-	TRBV5-8	CASSFYPYQETQYF	TGTGCCAGCAGCTTTTATCCGTACCAAGAGACCCAGTACTTC
-	TRBJ1-2	-	TRBV5-6	CASSLIQGYGYTF	TGTGCCAGCAGCTTGATACAGGGCTATGGCTACACCTTC
-	TRBJ2-7	-	TRBV5-8	CASSLWGSGEQYF	TGTGCCAGCAGCTTGTGGGGGTCAGGGGAGCAGTACTTC
-	TRBJ1-6	-	TRBV11-3	CASSYGAAQNSPLHF	TGTGCCAGCAGCTATGGGGCAGCCCAGAATTCACCCCTCCACTTT
-	TRBJ1-5	-	TRBV2	CASSFGGPGQPQHF	TGTGCCAGCAGTTTCGGGGGACCGGGGCAGCCCCAGCATTTT
few	TRBJ2-5	-	TRBV5-1	CASSFSPDRETQYF	TGCGCCAGCAGCTTCTCACCGGACAGAGAGACCCAGTACTTC
-	TRBJ2-1	-	TRBV29-1	CSLIGGYNEQFF	TGCAGCCTAATAGGAGGATACAATGAGCAGTTCTTC
-	TRBJ1-1	-	TRBV6-5	CASSPTGQMNTEAFF	TGTGCCAGCAGTCCTACGGGGCAGATGAACACTGAAGCTTTCTTT
-	TRBJ1-5	TRBD1	TRBV7-2	CASSPQGEDNQPQHF	TGTGCCAGCAGCCCTCAGGGGGAGGACAATCAGCCCCAGCATTTT
-	TRBJ1-5	TRBD1	TRBV10-3	CAISETGVGQPQHF	TGTGCCATCAGTGAGACAGGGGTCGGGCAGCCCCAGCATTTT
-	TRBJ2-1	TRBD1	TRBV7-9	CASSRQGEYNEQFF	TGTGCCAGCAGCCGACAGGGAGAATACAATGAGCAGTTCTTC
-	TRBJ1-3	-	TRBV6-1	CASSEEAVGIGNTIYF	TGTGCCAGCAGTGAAGAGGCAGTGGGGATTGGAAACACCATATATTTT
-	TRBJ1-2	TRBD1	TRBV7-2	CASSGDRVTYGYTF	TGTGCCAGCAGCGGGGACAGGGTGACCTATGGCTACACCTTC
once	TRBJ2-5	-	TRBV7-9	CASSPKRGTAQETQYF	TGTGCCAGCAGTCCAAAGAGGGGCACAGCCCAAGAGACCCAGTACTTC
-	TRBJ1-1	TRBD1	TRBV6-5	CASKTTGGGTEAFF	TGTGCCAGCAAGACGACAGGGGGAGGCACTGAAGCTTTCTTT
once	TRBJ2-1	-	TRBV11-2	CASRYPGALYNEQFF	TGTGCCAGCAGGTATCCAGGGGCCCTCTACAATGAGCAGTTCTTC
-	TRBJ1-6	-	TRBV7-6	CASSRLAGNSYNSPLHF	TGTGCCAGCAGCCGCCTAGCCGGGAACTCCTATAATTCACCCCTCCACTTT
many	TRBJ1-5	TRBD1	TRBV6-5	CASRRTGRNQPQHF	TGTGCCAGCCGGAGGACAGGGAGGAATCAGCCCCAGCATTTT
medium-sized	TRBJ1-5	-	TRBV2	CASSEMRVGGNQPQHF	TGTGCCAGCAGTGAAATGAGGGTTGGGGGTAATCAGCCCCAGCATTTT
-	TRBJ2-3	TRBD2	TRBV9	CASSVDGGLARSTQYF	TGTGCCAGCAGCGTAGACGGGGGACTAGCAAGGTCCACGCAGTATTTT
once	TRBJ2-1	-	TRBV21-1	CASNQGAPYNEQFF	TGTGCCAGCAACCAGGGGGCCCCCTACAATGAGCAGTTCTTC
-	TRBJ2-2	-	TRBV9	CASSVEGVAGELFF	TGTGCCAGCAGCGTAGAGGGAGTCGCCGGGGAGCTGTTTTTT
-	TRBJ2-1	-	TRBV9	CASSVDQALASYNEQFF	TGTGCCAGCAGCGTAGACCAGGCACTAGCCAGTTACAATGAGCAGTTCTTC
-	TRBJ2-3	-	TRBV5-4	CASSLRDGTDTQYF	TGTGCCAGCAGCTTGAGGGACGGCACAGATACGCAGTATTTT